The rows below give T cell receptor beta chains drawn from one sample of a study of control samples from healthy donors and cancer patients. Sequenced by immunoSEQ multiplex PCR; TCRdb stores in-frame clones only, minus some. Among 100,000 to 150,000 clones, about 90% were seen once, and the ten largest hold around 2%. Source material: blood. These TCRs come from a man between 18 and 35 years old in good health. Both conserved end residues are part of each CDR3. The D gene is left open where the match is weak. Clone sizes are given selectively: once, few, many, or a class where the clone is expanded.

TGTGCCAGCAGCGTAGGTCGGGGGGCGCGGGGCAATTCACCCCTCCACTTT,CASSVGRGARGNSPLHF,NA,TRBJ1-6,NA,TRBV9
TGTGCCAGCAGCTGGGGGATGGCTAGCGGGAGCTCCTACAATGAGCAGTTCTTC,CASSWGMASGSSYNEQFF,NA,TRBJ2-1,TRBD2,TRBV11-3
TGTGCTAGTGGTTTGGGCAGGGGGCGATTCACTGAAGCTTTCTTT,CASGLGRGRFTEAFF,NA,TRBJ1-1,TRBD1,TRBV12-5
TGTGCCAGTAGTATGTCCAGGGGGGGTGATGAGCAGTTCTTC,CASSMSRGGDEQFF,NA,TRBJ2-1,NA,TRBV19
TGTGCCAGCAGGCTTGGACTACACGCCTCCTACGAGCAGTACTTC,CASRLGLHASYEQYF,NA,TRBJ2-7,NA,TRBV6-5
TGTGCCAGCAGTTGGGGACAGGGGGAAAGTAACGAGCAGTACTTC,CASSWGQGESNEQYF,NA,TRBJ2-7,TRBD1,TRBV11-1
TGTGCCAGCAGCTTACACGGGGGGGGTTCCTACGAGCAGTACTTC,CASSLHGGGSYEQYF,many,TRBJ2-7,TRBD2,TRBV7-2
TGTGCCACCAGTGATTGGAATAGCGGGGACTCCGGGGAGCTGTTTTTT,CATSDWNSGDSGELFF,NA,TRBJ2-2,TRBD2,TRBV24-1
TGTGCCAGCAGCTTACCCGGGACAGGGGATTCACCCCTCCACTTT,CASSLPGTGDSPLHF,NA,TRBJ1-6,TRBD1,TRBV5-6
TGTGCCAGTACGTCACATGCAACTAATGAAAAACTGTTTTTT,CASTSHATNEKLFF,NA,TRBJ1-4,NA,TRBV19
TGTGCCAGCAGCGTAGACCCCCGGTGGGACGGCTACACCTTC,CASSVDPRWDGYTF,NA,TRBJ1-2,NA,TRBV9
TGTGCCAGCTGGGACTCCTACAATGAGCAGTTCTTC,CASWDSYNEQFF,NA,TRBJ2-1,NA,TRBV2
TGTGCCAGCTCACCCGCGGGGGGCGAAAAACTGTTTTTT,CASSPAGGEKLFF,NA,TRBJ1-4,NA,TRBV18
TGCGCCAGCAGCCCTGGGAACATAGAAGCTAATGAAAAACTGTTTTTT,CASSPGNIEANEKLFF,NA,TRBJ1-4,NA,TRBV5-1